This T cell receptor (beta chain) was obtained from a study of blood T cells in healthy people across ages. This CDR3 contains 15 residues. Losses at the gene ends were 1 base for V and 8 bases for J; bases not matched to a gene: 8. Germline CDR1 SEHNR, CDR2 FQNEAQ (reference sequence). Study-wide findings and caveats: PBMCs that were unsorted prevented a conclusive naive versus antigen-experienced comparison. The long-lived group displayed more naive CD4+ cells, plus higher diversity, than the aged donors did. While age rose, TCR beta diversity per million T cells dropped in a roughly linear way.

It was with a sample-barcoded 5' primer and a J-beta primer mix that a second PCR of about 6 to 12 cycles was run. The authors tagged each cDNA molecule using a template-switch adaptor with 12 random nucleotides. TCRdb analysed the 5' RACE reads with MiXCR anew, one entry per CDR3 protein. In the table there are some 700,000 distinct CDR3 sequences, about 20% of which are singletons. A remark on this clonotype: Its antigen is not known.

The TCR was taken from a man in his 70s in good health. Sequenced material: blood. The chain joins TRBV7-9 to TRBJ2-4, with 7 nucleotides matching TRBD1. The CDR3: CASSLGRQGIDIQYF. The CDR3 DNA reads TGTGCCAGCAGCTTAGGTAGACAGGGTATTGACATTCAGTACTTC.